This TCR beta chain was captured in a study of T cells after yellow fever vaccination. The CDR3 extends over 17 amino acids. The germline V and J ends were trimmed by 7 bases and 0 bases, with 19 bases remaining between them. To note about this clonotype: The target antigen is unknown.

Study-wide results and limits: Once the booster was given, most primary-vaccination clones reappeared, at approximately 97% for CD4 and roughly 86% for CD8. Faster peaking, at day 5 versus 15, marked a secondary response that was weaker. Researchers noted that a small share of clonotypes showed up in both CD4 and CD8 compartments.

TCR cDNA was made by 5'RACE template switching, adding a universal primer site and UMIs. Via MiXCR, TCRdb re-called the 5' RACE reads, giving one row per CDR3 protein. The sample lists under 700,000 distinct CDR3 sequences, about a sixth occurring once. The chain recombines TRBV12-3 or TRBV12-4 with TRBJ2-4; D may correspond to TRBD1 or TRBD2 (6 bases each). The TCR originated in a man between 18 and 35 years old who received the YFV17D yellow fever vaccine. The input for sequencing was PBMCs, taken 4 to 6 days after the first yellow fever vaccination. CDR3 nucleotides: TGTGCCAGCACCCCGACGGAGGGGGGACTAGCCAAAAACATTCAGTACTTC. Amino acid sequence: CASTPTEGGLAKNIQYF.